This TCR beta chain was profiled in a study of stem cell transplantation in POMP-related autoinflammatory disease. Overall study context: The study hypothesized thymoproteasome defects skew the TRB repertoire via impaired CD8+ selection. Before transplant, CD4+ T cells skewed naive and CD8+ proportions were low. Study-level points and caveats: A trend toward lower repertoire diversity and greater clonality appeared in every analyzed T-cell subset of PRAID patients. Fewer unique TRB V-J gene pairings were identified in patients with PRAID.

The method was immunoSEQ multiplex PCR; TCRdb's version includes in-frame clones alone and lacks a portion of them. The sample lists around 10,000 clones, more than 75% occurring once. Between the trimmed V and J ends, which lost 5 bases and 6 bases, there was a span of 2 bases. The CDR3 length is 10 residues. Germline V lookup: CDR1 MNHEY, CDR2 SVGAGI. As regards this clone: Its antigen remains unidentified.

Specimen: CD8+ T cells from PBMCs, collected before stem cell transplantation. This sequence was found in a human donor with POMP-related autoinflammation and immune dysregulation (PRAID). The V and J genes are TRBV6-5 and TRBJ2-1, with D hard to call. The CDR3 DNA reads TGTGCCAGCAGTGGCAATGAGCAGTTCTTC. Encoded protein: CASSGNEQFF.